This TCR beta chain is from a study of T cells in Graves' hyperthyroidism and ophthalmopathy. General study points: Ophthalmopathy was distinguished from stable hyperthyroidism by 13 V-J signatures. Most clonotypes expanded in the thyroid (above 0.001) were also present in blood. Before onset, by a median of about seven months, the model predicted ophthalmopathy.

The CDR3 sequence is 14 residues long. V was shortened by 10 bases and J by 0 bases, with 15 bases between the two germline ends. Per germline, CDR1 MNHNS and CDR2 SASEGT. TCR beta CDR3 regions were amplified from RNA. The TCR CDR3 first-round RT-PCR relied on the HTBI primer set. TCRdb re-called the multiplex PCR reads with MiXCR, one entry per CDR3 protein. Here the sample spans about 350,000 distinct CDR3 sequences, approximately 19% being singletons. Fresh peripheral blood, 7.5 to 10 ml, yielded the PBMCs. Concerning this clonotype itself: Its antigen remains unidentified.

This receptor was identified in a woman younger than 35 with Graves' hyperthyroidism. The source material was blood. V gene TRBV6-1 combines with J gene TRBJ1-2, with D unclear. The CDR3 is CAIPAPGSNYGYTF. CDR3 DNA sequence: TGTGCCATCCCCGCCCCGGGCTCTAACTATGGCTACACCTTC.